The 22 T cell receptor beta chains below were found in one sample sequenced in a study of regulatory T cells in long-lasting Graves disease. Building the TCR beta libraries relied on iRepertoire HTBI primers, and CDR3 regions underwent Arm-PCR. MiXCR, run by TCRdb on the multiplex PCR reads, gives a single entry per CDR3 protein. The sample has 500,000 or so distinct CDR3 sequences; around 15% are singletons. Indicated time point: newly diagnosed GD, antithyroid drugs for less than 3 months. PBMCs were the source of the RNA used for TCR sequencing. A further study also used this sample, focusing on T cells in Graves' hyperthyroidism and ophthalmopathy.

Sequenced material: peripheral blood mononuclear cells (PBMCs), taken at new diagnosis, from a patient treated with antithyroid drugs. The receptor source for this set is a man aged 40-55 years with Graves disease.

The gene calls are TRBV29-1 and TRBJ1-2, with 7 bases that match TRBD1. Germline V gene data show CDR1 as SQVTM and CDR2 as ANQGSEA. The CDR3 covers 14 residues. J was trimmed by 4 bases and V by 4 bases; bases with no gene match: 9. CDR3 protein: CSVVQGPNIYGYTF. CDR3 nucleotides: TGCAGCGTTGTACAGGGGCCAAATATCTATGGCTACACCTTC.

Only a few counts were recorded for this clonotype. CDR3 loop: CASSLGVYGYTF. DNA for the CDR3: TGTGCCAGCAGCTTAGGAGTTTATGGCTACACCTTC. V usage is TRBV7-9 and J usage is TRBJ1-2; D gene uncertain. Germline loops: CDR1 SEHNR, CDR2 FQNEAQ (reference sequence). V gave up 1 base and J gave up 5 bases, with 5 bases separating them. The CDR3 is made up of 12 amino acids. The complete variable domain, with remaining parts taken from reference TRBV7-9 and TRBJ1-2, reads DTGVSQNPRHKITKRGQNVTFRCDPISEHNRLYWYRQTLGQGPEFLTYFQNEAQLEKSRLLSDRFSAERPKGSFSTLEIQRTEQGDSAMYLCASSLGVYGYTFGSGTRLTVV.

The sample holds many counts of this clonotype. This chain links TRBV2 with TRBJ2-1; 8 nucleotides line up with TRBD2. The CDR3 runs to 17 residues. Trimming at V came to 1 base and at J to 1 base, leaving 6 bases not matched to a gene. CDR1 and CDR2 from the germline V gene are SNHLY and FYNNEI. DNA for the CDR3: TGTGCCAGCAGTGAAGGACTAGCGCACGGGTCCTACAATGAGCAGTTCTTC. Translation: CASSEGLAHGSYNEQFF.

The chain combines TRBV28 with TRBJ1-5, with D uncertain. Germline CDR1 MDHEN, CDR2 SYDVKM. The CDR3 runs 14 residues. Deletions cut 7 bases from V and 2 bases from J, with 12 bases between. The DNA for the CDR3 is TGTGCCAGCATTAGCCTTACGGGCAATCAGCCCCAGCATTTT. Amino acids: CASISLTGNQPQHF.

V gene TRBV5-1 combines with J gene TRBJ2-1, with 8 nucleotides matching TRBD2. The V segment lost 0 bases and the J segment 0 bases; nucleotides outside the gene matches: 2. Germline-derived CDR1 and CDR2 are SGHRS and YFSETQ. The CDR3 consists of 16 residues. The CDR3 DNA reads as TGCGCCAGCAGCTTGGTTGGGACTAGCTCCTACAATGAGCAGTTCTTC. Its protein is CASSLVGTSSYNEQFF.

This clonotype came up many times. The chain recombines TRBV2 with TRBJ2-3; 10 bases are a match to TRBD1. The CDR3 runs 14 residues. Trimming removed 6 bases from V and 5 bases from J; junction bases left unmatched: 5. CDR1 SNHLY and CDR2 FYNNEI come from the germline V gene. CDR3 nucleotide sequence: TGTGCCAGCAGCCTCGGACAGGGGGGAGATACGCAGTATTTT. It codes for CASSLGQGGDTQYF.

The table lists this clonotype with many counts. The chain couples TRBV12-3 or TRBV12-4 to TRBJ1-2; TRBD1 matches 10 bases. The CDR3 length is 15 residues. V trimming: 5 bases; J trimming: 7 bases; junction bases outside the gene matches: 10. The CDR3 loop is CASSRATGGKGGYTF. CDR3 bases: TGTGCCAGCAGTCGCGCGACAGGGGGCAAGGGTGGCTACACCTTC.

The gene calls are TRBV25-1 and TRBJ2-5; D is perhaps TRBD1 or TRBD2 (5 bases each). V lost 4 bases and J 5 bases, leaving 11 bases between the germline ends. Germline V gene sequence: CDR1 MGHDK, CDR2 SYGVNS. CDR3 length: 13 amino acids. The DNA of the CDR3 is TGTGCCAGCAGTGGAGAGGGGCTGGAGACCCAGTACTTC. Translated, it gives CASSGEGLETQYF.

There are many counts of this clonotype. DNA of the CDR3: TGTGCCAGCAGTGTTAGCGGGCGTCGGGGGGAGCAGTTCTTC. The encoded protein is CASSVSGRRGEQFF. J is TRBJ2-1 and V is TRBV28; TRBD2 aligns across 7 bases. V gave up 5 bases and J gave up 10 bases; unmatched junction bases: 11. Germline CDR1 and CDR2: MDHEN and SYDVKM. The CDR3 runs 14 residues.

The J gene is TRBJ2-1, the V gene TRBV7-8; 10 bases match TRBD2. CDR1 and CDR2 from the germline V gene are SGHVS and FQNEAQ. The CDR3 length is 17 residues. The J segment lost 10 bases and the V segment lost 1 base, leaving 13 bases of the junction unmatched. CDR3 sequence (DNA): TGTGCCAGCAGCTTAGGTGTAGCGGGAGGCCTCCAGGCCGAGCAGTTCTTC. It codes for CASSLGVAGGLQAEQFF.

The chain carries TRBV29-1 and TRBJ1-2, with D possibly matching TRBD1 (5 bases). V dropped 0 bases and J dropped 8 bases, with 16 bases sitting between them. The germline gives CDR1 SQVTM, CDR2 ANQGSEA. This CDR3 has 14 residues. The CDR3 nucleotides read TGCAGCGTTGAAGATTGGGGAGGGGCGCGAGGCTACACCTTC. This gives the protein CSVEDWGGARGYTF. Filled out from reference TRBV29-1 and TRBJ1-2, the complete variable domain reads SAVISQKPSRDICQRGTSLTIQCQVDSQVTMMFWYRQQPGQSLTLIATANQGSEATYESGFVIDKFPISRPNLTFSTLTVSNMSPEDSSIYLCSVEDWGGARGYTFGSGTRLTVV.

The rearrangement links TRBV29-1 to TRBJ2-7; 8 nucleotides line up with TRBD1. Trimming took 6 bases from V and 4 from J; bases not matched to a gene: 14. CDR3 length: 15 residues. The V gene's germline CDR1 is SQVTM and CDR2 ANQGSEA. CDR3 nucleotide sequence: TGCAGCGTCGCACGGACCGGGACAGGCTTTTACGAGCAGTACTTC. Protein sequence: CSVARTGTGFYEQYF.

J is TRBJ2-2 and V is TRBV3-1, with 9 positions matching TRBD2. This CDR3 is built from 16 residues. J was trimmed by 6 bases and V by 4 bases; bases with no gene match: 9. The germline CDR1 and CDR2 sequences are LGHDT and YNNKEL (reference sequence). The CDR3 DNA follows: TGTGCCAGCAGCCGATGGGGCGGGAGGGCCCCCGGGGAGCTGTTTTTT. Protein: CASSRWGGRAPGELFF.

The table lists this clonotype with many counts. The genes are TRBV27 and TRBJ1-1; tentative D call: TRBD1 (5 bases). Looked up from germline, CDR1 is MNHEY and CDR2 is SMNVEV (reference sequence). V lost 2 bases and J lost 4, with 11 bases in between. The CDR3 extends over 14 amino acids. The CDR3 region is CASSLAGTGTEAFF. The CDR3, as DNA: TGTGCCAGCAGTTTAGCAGGGACGGGCACTGAAGCTTTCTTT.

This clonotype was counted ten times or more. CDR3: CSASLAGVLDTQYF. The CDR3 bases are TGCAGTGCTAGCCTAGCGGGAGTCTTGGATACGCAGTATTTT. The rearrangement uses TRBV20-1 and TRBJ2-3, with TRBD2 matching 10 bases. V trimming: 3 bases; J trimming: 6 bases; junction bases outside the gene matches: 6. This CDR3 region has 14 residues. Germline CDR1 DFQATT, CDR2 SNEGSKA (reference sequence).

A note on this clonotype: A single base separates this from a much larger clone, so it may be a read error. This chain connects TRBV5-1 to TRBJ2-7, with D unresolved. Germline V gives CDR1 SGHRS, CDR2 YFSETQ. The V and J ends lost 0 bases and 0 bases respectively, with 10 bases between them. The CDR3 has 15 residues. The DNA for the CDR3 is TGCGCCAGCAGCTTGGAGGGCCATAGCTCCTACGAGCAGTACTTC. Residues: CASSLEGHSSYEQYF.

Many counts were recorded for this clonotype. The gene calls are TRBV20-1 and TRBJ2-1, with D perhaps matching TRBD1 or TRBD2 (5 bases each). The germline V gene has CDR1 DFQATT and CDR2 SNEGSKA (reference sequence). Trimming shortened V by 0 bases and J by 9 bases, and 15 bases separated the two germline ends. This CDR3 is 14 amino acids long. The CDR3 loop reads CSARDSQGSGEQFF. The CDR3 coding sequence is TGCAGTGCTAGAGACAGCCAGGGAAGCGGTGAGCAGTTCTTC.

Here the CDR3 reads CASSSTSGGWSGANVLTF. CDR3 nucleotides: TGTGCCAGTAGTTCGACTAGCGGGGGGTGGTCTGGGGCCAACGTCCTGACTTTC. This chain uses TRBV19 with TRBJ2-6; 13 bases map to TRBD2. The trim removed 5 bases at V and 1 base at J, leaving 5 bases unmatched. The CDR3 runs 18 residues. Per the germline V gene, CDR1 is LNHDA and CDR2 is SQIVND (reference sequence).

The table lists this clonotype with a few counts. In DNA form, the CDR3 reads TGCGCCAGCAGCTTGGCCGAGAGCACAGATACGCAGTATTTT. This gives the protein CASSLAESTDTQYF. The rearrangement uses TRBV5-1 and TRBJ2-3; no reliable D call. Trimming took 0 bases from V and 0 from J, leaving 5 bases between them. CDR1 and CDR2 (germline): SGHRS, YFSETQ. This CDR3 region has 14 residues.

This clonotype has only a few counts. The chain has TRBV20-1 and TRBJ2-2; D possibly matches TRBD1 or TRBD2 (5 bases each). CDR3 length: 14 residues. Trimming removed 3 bases from V and 2 bases from J, with 10 bases in between. The germline CDR1 and CDR2 sequences are DFQATT and SNEGSKA (reference sequence). The CDR3 DNA is TGCAGTGCTAGTTTCGGGGCCAACACCGGGGAGCTGTTTTTT. Residues: CSASFGANTGELFF.

This clonotype was picked up many times. The V and J genes are TRBV6-2 or TRBV6-3 and TRBJ2-1; a possible D gene is TRBD1 (7 bases). This CDR3 region has 16 residues. Germline V gene sequence: CDR1 MNHEY, CDR2 SVGEGT. V was pared by 2 bases and J by 4 bases, with 15 bases between. CDR3 DNA sequence: TGTGCCAGCAGTTACCTGGAACAGGGGAGGTACAATGAGCAGTTCTTC. Its translation is CASSYLEQGRYNEQFF.

This clonotype was detected ten times or more. CDR3 nucleotides: TGTGCCAGCAGCCCTTCCGGACTAGCGGGAGGGGAGGCCTACAATGAGCAGTTCTTC. As protein: CASSPSGLAGGEAYNEQFF. This rearrangement joins TRBV12-3 or TRBV12-4 to TRBJ2-1; 15 bases line up with TRBD2. With 6 bases clipped from V and 2 bases from J, the junction kept 11 bases outside the gene matches. This CDR3 is 19 amino acids long.